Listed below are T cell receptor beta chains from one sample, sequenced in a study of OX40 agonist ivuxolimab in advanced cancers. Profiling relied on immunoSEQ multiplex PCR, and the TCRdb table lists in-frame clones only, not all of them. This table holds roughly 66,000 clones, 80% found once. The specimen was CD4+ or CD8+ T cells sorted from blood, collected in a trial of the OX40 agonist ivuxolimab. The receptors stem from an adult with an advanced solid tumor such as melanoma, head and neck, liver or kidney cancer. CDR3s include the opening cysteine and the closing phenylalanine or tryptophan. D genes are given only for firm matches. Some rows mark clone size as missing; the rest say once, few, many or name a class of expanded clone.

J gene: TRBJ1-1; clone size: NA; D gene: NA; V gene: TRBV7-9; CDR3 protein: CASSIGTEAFF; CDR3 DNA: TGTGCCAGCAGTATCGGGACAGAAGCTTTCTTT
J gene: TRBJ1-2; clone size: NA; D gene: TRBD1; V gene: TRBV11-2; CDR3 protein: CASSFDRGSSGYTF; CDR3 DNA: TGTGCCAGCAGCTTTGACAGGGGTTCAAGTGGCTACACCTTC
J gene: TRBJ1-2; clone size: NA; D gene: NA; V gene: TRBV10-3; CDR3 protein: CAITEDGTPYGYTF; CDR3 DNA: TGTGCCATCACCGAAGACGGGACTCCCTATGGCTACACCTTC
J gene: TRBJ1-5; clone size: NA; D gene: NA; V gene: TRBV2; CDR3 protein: CASSEAGGWSNQPQHF; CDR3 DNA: TGTGCCAGCAGTGAAGCCGGGGGCTGGAGCAATCAGCCCCAGCATTTT
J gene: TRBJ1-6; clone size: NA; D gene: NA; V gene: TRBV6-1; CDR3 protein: CASSDLNSPLHF; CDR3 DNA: TGTGCCAGCAGCGACTTAAATTCACCCCTCCACTTT
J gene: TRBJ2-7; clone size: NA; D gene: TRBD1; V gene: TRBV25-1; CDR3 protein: CASSEYGQGALAEQYF; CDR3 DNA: TGTGCCAGCAGTGAATATGGGCAGGGGGCTTTGGCCGAGCAGTACTTC
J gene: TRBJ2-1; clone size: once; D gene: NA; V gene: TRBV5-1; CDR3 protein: CASSWRDRNNEQFF; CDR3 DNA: TGCGCCAGCAGCTGGAGGGACAGAAACAATGAGCAGTTCTTC
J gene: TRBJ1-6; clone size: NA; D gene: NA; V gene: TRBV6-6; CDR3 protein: CASKTGLTLHF; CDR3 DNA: TGTGCCAGCAAAACAGGGCTCACCCTCCACTTT
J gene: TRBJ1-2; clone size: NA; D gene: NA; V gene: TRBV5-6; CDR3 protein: CASSLLGNYGYTF; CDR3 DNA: TGTGCCAGCAGCTTGCTGGGGAACTATGGCTACACCTTC
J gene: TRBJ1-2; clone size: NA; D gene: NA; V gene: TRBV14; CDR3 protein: CASSQDIPGYGYTF; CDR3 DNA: TGTGCCAGCAGCCAAGATATACCAGGCTATGGCTACACCTTC
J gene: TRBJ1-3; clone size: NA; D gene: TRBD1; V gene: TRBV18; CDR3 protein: CASSRGTANSGNTIYF; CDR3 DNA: TGTGCCAGCTCAAGAGGGACAGCCAACTCTGGAAACACCATATATTTT
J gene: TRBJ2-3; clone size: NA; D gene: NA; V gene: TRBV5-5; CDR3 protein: CASSALVNPDTQYF; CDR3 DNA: TGTGCCAGCAGCGCCTTGGTTAATCCAGATACGCAGTATTTT
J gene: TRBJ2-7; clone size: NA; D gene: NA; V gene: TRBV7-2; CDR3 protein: CASSLAGRSAYEQYF; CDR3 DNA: TGTGCCAGCAGCTTAGCTGGCAGGTCTGCCTACGAGCAGTACTTC
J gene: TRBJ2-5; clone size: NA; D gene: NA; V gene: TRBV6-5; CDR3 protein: CASKVLRSSQETQYF; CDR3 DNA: TGTGCCAGCAAGGTTCTTCGCAGTTCACAAGAGACCCAGTACTTC
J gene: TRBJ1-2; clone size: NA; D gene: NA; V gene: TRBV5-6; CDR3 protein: CASSPGGDPVYRYTF; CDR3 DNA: TGTGCCAGCAGCCCGGGGGGGGACCCCGTTTATCGCTACACCTTC
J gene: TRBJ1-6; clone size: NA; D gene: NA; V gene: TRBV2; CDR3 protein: CASSVERNSPLHF; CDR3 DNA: TGTGCCAGCAGTGTAGAGCGTAATTCACCCCTCCACTTT